This TCR beta chain derives from a study of cytomegalovirus exposure and HLA in healthy donors. Study-wide context: Around 85 million unique TCR sequences came from HLA-typed donors in an early release. Out of around 360 genotyped donors, about 80% belonged to the Caucasian-associated ancestry cluster.

Study conclusions and caveats: For cytomegalovirus status, the classifier reportedly gave diagnoses with high specificity and sensitivity. Sequencing probably produced one cluster of sequence variants that were highly shared.

Per germline, CDR1 SNHLY and CDR2 FYNNEI. The CDR3 runs 18 residues. Trimming removed 6 bases from V and 0 bases from J; junction bases left unmatched: 12. About this clone: Its antigen is still unknown.

PCR amplification relied on 60 Vbeta primers (plus 13 Jbeta primers). TCRdb's table, derived via immunoSEQ multiplex PCR, lists solely in-frame clones and lacks some. The table includes under 200,000 clones, 75% to 90% detected once. Sequencing used PBMCs. The chain combines TRBV2 with TRBJ1-1; 11 bases match TRBD1. The origin of this receptor is a woman aged 18-29 years in good health and CMV-seronegative. The CDR3 is CASSTWTGGGPLNTEAFF. DNA for the CDR3: TGTGCCAGCAGCACCTGGACAGGGGGCGGCCCCCTGAACACTGAAGCTTTCTTT.